These 5 T cell receptor beta chains were all obtained from the same sample, sequenced in a study of identifying expanded T cells in peripheral blood. TCRdb's copy holds only in-frame clones and misses some; the assay was immunoSEQ multiplex PCR. The data contain some 75,000 clones, roughly nine tenths of them singletons. Sequences were obtained from blood. The source of these receptors is a person aged 18-70 years in good health.

This chain joins TRBV29-1 and TRBJ2-1, with 8 bases that match TRBD1. The germline CDR1 and CDR2 sequences are SQVTM and ANQGSEA. The V segment lost 4 bases and the J segment 10 bases; nucleotides outside the gene matches: 12. The CDR3 extends over 14 amino acids. The CDR3 region is CSVVGVAGGEEQFF. CDR3 DNA sequence: TGCAGCGTTGTGGGTGTCGCAGGGGGCGAGGAGCAGTTCTTC.

This chain uses TRBV7-2 with TRBJ1-1; D might be TRBD1 (5 bases). V was cut by 3 bases and J by 0 bases, with 11 bases left in between. There are 15 residues in the CDR3. Germline V gene data show CDR1 as SGHTA and CDR2 as FQGNSA. CDR3 protein: CASSLRGFMNTEAFF. The CDR3, as DNA: TGTGCCAGCAGCTTGAGGGGCTTCATGAACACTGAAGCTTTCTTT.

The rearrangement links TRBV19 to TRBJ1-1; tentatively, D is TRBD1 (6 bases). The CDR3 has 13 residues. The ends were cut back, 7 bases at V and 3 bases at J, with 12 bases in the middle. The V gene's germline CDR1 is LNHDA and CDR2 SQIVND (reference sequence). CDR3 sequence: CASIAGAHTEAFF. The CDR3 region has the DNA TGTGCCAGTATTGCGGGGGCTCACACTGAAGCTTTCTTT.

This clone was detected only once. The genes are TRBV5-1 and TRBJ1-1; D gene uncertain. The germline gives CDR1 SGHRS, CDR2 YFSETQ. V was shortened by 0 bases and J by 3 bases, with 12 bases between the two germline ends. The CDR3 loop spans 15 amino acids. CDR3 sequence reads: CASSLGQSGYTEAFF. The CDR3 DNA is TGCGCCAGCAGCTTGGGACAATCGGGGTACACTGAAGCTTTCTTT.

In regard to this clone: The junction departs from the called germline gene at one end, perhaps through a read error. The V and J genes are TRBV28 and TRBJ2-7; 7 bases are shared with TRBD1. The CDR3 runs to 13 residues. The germline V gene has CDR1 MDHEN and CDR2 SYDVKM. The CDR3 DNA reads TGTGCCAGCAGATTATCTGACAGGGATAAGCAGTACTTC. Translation gives CASRLSDRDKQYF.